This section outlines one T cell receptor (beta chain) sequence together with its context. A far more abundant clone sits one base away, making this likely a read error. The CDR3 end falls 3 residues outside the read, so it is completed with the germline J gene. Equal genomic DNA amounts from CVID and control samples were sequenced. Clones were sequenced by immunoSEQ multiplex PCR, and TCRdb holds only the in-frame ones, with some missing. The repertoire yields about 35,000 clones, none seen only once; the top ten contain roughly 2.9%. CDR3 size: 15 residues. CDR1 MNHEY and CDR2 SVGEGT come from the germline V gene. Heparinized whole blood, about 5 to 8.5 ml, came from each donor. The sample comes from a study of T cell clonality in common variable immunodeficiency.

Sequencing was performed on peripheral blood mononuclear cells. The V call is TRBV6-2 or TRBV6-3, the J call TRBJ2-5; maybe TRBD2 (6 bases). The sequence was obtained from a person between 18 and 75 years old in good health. The sequenced CDR3 bases are TGTGCCAGCAGTGAGGGGACTTCTAGCACAGATACC. It codes for CASSEGTSSTDT. The full-length CDR3 reads as CASSEGTSSTDTQYF.